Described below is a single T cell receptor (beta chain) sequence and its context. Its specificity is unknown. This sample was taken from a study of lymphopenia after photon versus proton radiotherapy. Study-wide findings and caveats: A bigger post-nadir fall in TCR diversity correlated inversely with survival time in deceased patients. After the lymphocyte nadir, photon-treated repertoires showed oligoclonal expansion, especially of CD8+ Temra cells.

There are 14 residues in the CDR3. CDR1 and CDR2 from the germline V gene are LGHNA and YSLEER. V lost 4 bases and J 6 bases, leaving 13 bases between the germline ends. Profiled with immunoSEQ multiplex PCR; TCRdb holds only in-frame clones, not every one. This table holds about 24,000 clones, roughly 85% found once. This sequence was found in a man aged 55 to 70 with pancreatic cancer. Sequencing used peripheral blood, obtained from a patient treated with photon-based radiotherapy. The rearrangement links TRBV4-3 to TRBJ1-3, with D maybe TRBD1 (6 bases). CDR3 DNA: TGCGCCAGCAGCCTGAAGACAGGAACAAACACCATATATTTT. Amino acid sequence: CASSLKTGTNTIYF.